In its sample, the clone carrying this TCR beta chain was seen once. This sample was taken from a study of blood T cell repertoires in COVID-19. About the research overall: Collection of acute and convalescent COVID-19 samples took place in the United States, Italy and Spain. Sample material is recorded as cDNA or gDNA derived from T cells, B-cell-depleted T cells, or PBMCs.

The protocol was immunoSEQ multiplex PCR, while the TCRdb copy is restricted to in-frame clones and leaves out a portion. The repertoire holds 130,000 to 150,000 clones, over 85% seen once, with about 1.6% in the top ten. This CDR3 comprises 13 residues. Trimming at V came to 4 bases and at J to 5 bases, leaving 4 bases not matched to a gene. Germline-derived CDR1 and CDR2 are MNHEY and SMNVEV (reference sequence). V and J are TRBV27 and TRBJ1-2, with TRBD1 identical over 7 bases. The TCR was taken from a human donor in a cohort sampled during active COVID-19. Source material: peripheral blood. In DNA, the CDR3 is TGTGCCAGCAGTTCTGGGACAGCTTATGGCTACACCTTC. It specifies CASSSGTAYGYTF.